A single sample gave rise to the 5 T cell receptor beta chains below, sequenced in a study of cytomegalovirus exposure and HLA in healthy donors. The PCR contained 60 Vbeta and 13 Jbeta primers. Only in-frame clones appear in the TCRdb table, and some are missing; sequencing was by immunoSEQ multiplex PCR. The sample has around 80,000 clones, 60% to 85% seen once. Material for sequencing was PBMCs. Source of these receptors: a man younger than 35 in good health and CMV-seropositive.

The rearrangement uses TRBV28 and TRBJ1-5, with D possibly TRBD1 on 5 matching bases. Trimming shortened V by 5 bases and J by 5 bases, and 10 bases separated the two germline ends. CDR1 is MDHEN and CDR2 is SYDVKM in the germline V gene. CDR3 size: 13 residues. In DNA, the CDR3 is TGTGCCAGCAGTCGGCGGGACCATCAGCCCCAGCATTTT. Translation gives CASSRRDHQPQHF. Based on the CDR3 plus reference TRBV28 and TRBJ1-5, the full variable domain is DVKVTQSSRYLVKRTGEKVFLECVQDMDHENMFWYRQDPGLGLRLIYFSYDVKMKEKGDIPEGYSVSREKKERFSLILESASTNQTSMYLCASSRRDHQPQHFGDGTRLSIL.

The CDR3 nucleotides are TGTGCCAGCAGCCAGCAGGGCCACAGGGGCGTCCGCCAGAAAGTTGGCTACACCTTC. Residues: CASSQQGHRGVRQKVGYTF. The V and J genes are TRBV4-2 and TRBJ1-2; TRBD1 agrees at 7 bases. The CDR3 is made up of 19 amino acids. Losses at the gene ends were 3 bases for V and 7 bases for J; bases not matched to a gene: 23. CDR1 is LGHNA and CDR2 is YNFKEQ in the germline V gene.

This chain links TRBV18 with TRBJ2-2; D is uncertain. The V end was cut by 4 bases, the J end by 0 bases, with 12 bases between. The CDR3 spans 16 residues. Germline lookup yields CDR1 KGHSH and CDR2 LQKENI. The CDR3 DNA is TGTGCCAGCTCACAGAGCCACAGAGCGAACACCGGGGAGCTGTTTTTT. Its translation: CASSQSHRANTGELFF.

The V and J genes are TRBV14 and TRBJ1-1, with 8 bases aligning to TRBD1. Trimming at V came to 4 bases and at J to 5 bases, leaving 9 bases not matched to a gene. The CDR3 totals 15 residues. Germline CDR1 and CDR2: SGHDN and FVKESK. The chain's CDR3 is CASSPQGQVLTEAFF. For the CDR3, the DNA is TGTGCCAGCAGCCCCCAGGGACAGGTCCTAACTGAAGCTTTCTTT.

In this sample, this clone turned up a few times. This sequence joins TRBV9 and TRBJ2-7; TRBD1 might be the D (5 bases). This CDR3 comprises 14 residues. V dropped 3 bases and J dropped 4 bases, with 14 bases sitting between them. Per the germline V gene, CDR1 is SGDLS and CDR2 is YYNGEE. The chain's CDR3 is CASSETARVYEQYF. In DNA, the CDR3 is TGTGCCAGCAGCGAGACAGCTCGGGTATACGAGCAGTACTTC.